Listed below are T cell receptor beta chains from one sample, sequenced in a study of cytomegalovirus exposure and HLA in healthy donors. Sequencing was performed with immunoSEQ multiplex PCR; in TCRdb, only in-frame clones are kept and a portion is missing. This sample yields 120,000 or so clones, of which around three quarters are seen a single time; 1.3% belongs to the top ten. Material: PBMCs. These receptors all stem from a woman in her twenties or thirties in good health and CMV-seronegative. Both conserved end residues are part of each CDR3. The D gene is left open where the match is weak. A row's size may be missing; if present it is once, few, many or a size class.

d_gene: TRBD1; abundance: few; v_gene: TRBV15; j_gene: TRBJ1-1; CDR3aa: CATSRDKPEDRARGTEAFF; CDR3nt: TGTGCCACCAGCAGAGATAAGCCGGAGGACAGGGCGCGGGGTACTGAAGCTTTCTTT
d_gene: -; abundance: -; v_gene: TRBV2; j_gene: TRBJ1-1; CDR3aa: CASSLYEGEGIAEAFF; CDR3nt: TGTGCCAGCAGTTTATACGAGGGGGAAGGTATCGCTGAAGCTTTCTTT
d_gene: -; abundance: -; v_gene: TRBV5-1; j_gene: TRBJ1-2; CDR3aa: CASSSDRHLGYTF; CDR3nt: TGCGCCAGCAGCTCCGACCGACATCTCGGCTACACCTTC
d_gene: -; abundance: -; v_gene: TRBV9; j_gene: TRBJ2-5; CDR3aa: CASSVVIAAETQYF; CDR3nt: TGTGCCAGCAGCGTAGTAATAGCGGCAGAGACCCAGTACTTC
d_gene: TRBD1; abundance: few; v_gene: TRBV7-7; j_gene: TRBJ2-3; CDR3aa: CASSAGTGRTDTQYF; CDR3nt: TGTGCTAGCAGCGCAGGGACAGGACGCACAGATACGCAGTATTTT
d_gene: -; abundance: -; v_gene: TRBV5-4; j_gene: TRBJ1-6; CDR3aa: CASSLAGSYNSPLHF; CDR3nt: TGTGCCAGCAGCTTGGCGGGGAGCTATAATTCACCCCTCCACTTT
d_gene: -; abundance: -; v_gene: TRBV6-1; j_gene: TRBJ1-2; CDR3aa: CASSDQGGPDYGYTF; CDR3nt: TGTGCCAGCAGTGACCAGGGTGGGCCCGACTATGGCTACACCTTC
d_gene: TRBD1; abundance: -; v_gene: TRBV5-6; j_gene: TRBJ2-3; CDR3aa: CASSPTGVTDTQYF; CDR3nt: TGTGCCAGCAGCCCGACAGGGGTAACAGATACGCAGTATTTT
d_gene: -; abundance: -; v_gene: TRBV4-3; j_gene: TRBJ1-1; CDR3aa: CASSQAYRVYTEAFF; CDR3nt: TGCGCCAGCAGCCAAGCGTACAGGGTTTACACTGAAGCTTTCTTT
d_gene: -; abundance: -; v_gene: TRBV6-5; j_gene: TRBJ1-2; CDR3aa: CASLDSSNYGYTF; CDR3nt: TGTGCCAGCCTCGATTCGAGTAACTATGGCTACACCTTC
d_gene: -; abundance: few; v_gene: TRBV28; j_gene: TRBJ1-5; CDR3aa: CASRTHREGSNQPQHF; CDR3nt: TGTGCCAGCAGAACCCACAGGGAAGGGAGCAATCAGCCCCAGCATTTT
d_gene: TRBD2; abundance: -; v_gene: TRBV30; j_gene: TRBJ2-2; CDR3aa: CAWSVGLAGGPGTGELFF; CDR3nt: TGTGCCTGGAGTGTCGGACTAGCGGGAGGGCCGGGTACCGGGGAGCTGTTTTTT
d_gene: TRBD2; abundance: few; v_gene: TRBV7-9; j_gene: TRBJ2-5; CDR3aa: CASSTLAGGQQTQYF; CDR3nt: TGTGCCAGCAGCACACTAGCGGGAGGTCAGCAGACCCAGTACTTC
d_gene: TRBD1; abundance: -; v_gene: TRBV28; j_gene: TRBJ2-1; CDR3aa: CASTGQGRYNEQFF; CDR3nt: TGTGCCAGTACTGGACAGGGGCGTTACAATGAGCAGTTCTTC
d_gene: -; abundance: -; v_gene: TRBV9; j_gene: TRBJ2-5; CDR3aa: CASSTGQRETQYF; CDR3nt: TGTGCCAGCAGCACCGGACAGCGAGAGACCCAGTACTTC
d_gene: TRBD1; abundance: -; v_gene: TRBV7-9; j_gene: TRBJ2-2; CDR3aa: CASSRPGQGTGELFF; CDR3nt: TGTGCCAGCAGTAGACCGGGACAGGGTACCGGGGAGCTGTTTTTT
d_gene: -; abundance: -; v_gene: TRBV10-2; j_gene: TRBJ2-7; CDR3aa: CASFDSPNSYEQYF; CDR3nt: TGCGCCAGCTTCGACAGTCCCAACTCCTACGAGCAGTACTTC
d_gene: TRBD2; abundance: -; v_gene: TRBV7-6; j_gene: TRBJ2-3; CDR3aa: CASSLGPSGSLVLSDTQYF; CDR3nt: TGTGCCAGCAGCCTGGGGCCTAGCGGGAGCCTGGTTTTATCAGATACGCAGTATTTT
d_gene: TRBD1; abundance: once; v_gene: TRBV5-4; j_gene: TRBJ1-1; CDR3aa: CASSIGQGAFTEAFF; CDR3nt: TGTGCCAGCAGCATAGGACAGGGGGCTTTTACTGAAGCTTTCTTT
d_gene: TRBD2; abundance: -; v_gene: TRBV4-2; j_gene: TRBJ2-1; CDR3aa: CASSLAGTRAYNEQFF; CDR3nt: TGTGCCAGCAGTCTTGCCGGGACTAGGGCCTACAATGAGCAGTTCTTC
d_gene: TRBD2; abundance: -; v_gene: TRBV28; j_gene: TRBJ2-7; CDR3aa: CAESGTNTYEQYF; CDR3nt: TGTGCCGAAAGCGGGACCAATACCTACGAGCAGTACTTC
d_gene: -; abundance: -; v_gene: TRBV15; j_gene: TRBJ2-2; CDR3aa: CATSRSSTIPGELFF; CDR3nt: TGTGCCACCAGCAGATCCTCGACAATCCCCGGGGAGCTGTTTTTT
d_gene: TRBD2; abundance: -; v_gene: TRBV4-3; j_gene: TRBJ2-3; CDR3aa: CASSPTSGGATDTQYF; CDR3nt: TGCGCCAGCAGCCCGACTAGCGGGGGGGCAACAGATACGCAGTATTTT
d_gene: TRBD1; abundance: once; v_gene: TRBV30; j_gene: TRBJ2-3; CDR3aa: CAWAGRAGGRTDTQYF; CDR3nt: TGTGCCTGGGCGGGAAGGGCAGGGGGCAGAACAGATACGCAGTATTTT
d_gene: TRBD2; abundance: once; v_gene: TRBV9; j_gene: TRBJ2-1; CDR3aa: CASSVSSGNYNEQFF; CDR3nt: TGTGCCAGCAGCGTGTCTAGCGGGAACTACAATGAGCAGTTCTTC
d_gene: TRBD1; abundance: -; v_gene: TRBV9; j_gene: TRBJ2-7; CDR3aa: CASSVEGQGWYEQYF; CDR3nt: TGTGCCAGCAGCGTAGAGGGACAGGGGTGGTACGAGCAGTACTTC
d_gene: -; abundance: few; v_gene: TRBV30; j_gene: TRBJ1-3; CDR3aa: CAFDSGNTIYF; CDR3nt: TGTGCCTTTGACAGTGGAAACACCATATATTTT
d_gene: TRBD2; abundance: -; v_gene: TRBV27; j_gene: TRBJ2-7; CDR3aa: CASSSRTRNSYEQYF; CDR3nt: TGTGCCAGCAGTTCCCGGACTAGGAACTCCTACGAGCAGTACTTC
d_gene: -; abundance: once; v_gene: TRBV25-1; j_gene: TRBJ1-6; CDR3aa: CASSEFTQGISPLHF; CDR3nt: TGTGCCAGCAGTGAATTTACCCAGGGAATTTCACCCCTCCACTTT
d_gene: -; abundance: -; v_gene: TRBV10-3; j_gene: TRBJ1-5; CDR3aa: CAISEGSQPQHF; CDR3nt: TGTGCCATCAGTGAGGGGAGTCAGCCCCAGCATTTT
d_gene: TRBD2; abundance: -; v_gene: TRBV6-1; j_gene: TRBJ2-1; CDR3aa: CASSERNGRASDEQFF; CDR3nt: TGTGCCAGCAGTGAACGAAACGGGAGGGCCAGCGATGAGCAGTTCTTC
d_gene: TRBD1; abundance: -; v_gene: TRBV5-6; j_gene: TRBJ1-1; CDR3aa: CASSLFRGHNMNTEAFF; CDR3nt: TGTGCCAGCAGCCTCTTCAGGGGGCACAACATGAACACTGAAGCTTTCTTT
d_gene: TRBD1; abundance: -; v_gene: TRBV19; j_gene: TRBJ1-2; CDR3aa: CASSIHRGRSINGYTF; CDR3nt: TGTGCCAGTAGTATCCACAGGGGGCGATCGATTAATGGCTACACCTTC
d_gene: -; abundance: once; v_gene: TRBV2; j_gene: TRBJ2-4; CDR3aa: CASTPGHEYF; CDR3nt: TGTGCCAGCACCCCAGGACACGAGTACTTC
d_gene: -; abundance: -; v_gene: TRBV6-5; j_gene: TRBJ1-4; CDR3aa: CASSYSGGSEKLFF; CDR3nt: TGTGCCAGCAGTTACTCCGGGGGTAGTGAAAAACTGTTTTTT
d_gene: -; abundance: -; v_gene: TRBV4-3; j_gene: TRBJ2-7; CDR3aa: CASSQDGGNFYEQYF; CDR3nt: TGCGCCAGCAGCCAAGATGGCGGCAACTTCTACGAGCAGTACTTC
d_gene: -; abundance: -; v_gene: TRBV29-1; j_gene: TRBJ2-7; CDR3aa: CSVELFTVPYEQYF; CDR3nt: TGCAGCGTTGAACTATTTACAGTCCCCTACGAGCAGTACTTC
d_gene: TRBD1; abundance: -; v_gene: TRBV11-2; j_gene: TRBJ1-5; CDR3aa: CASSSGDRVNQPQHF; CDR3nt: TGTGCCAGCAGCTCTGGGGACAGGGTAAATCAGCCCCAGCATTTT
d_gene: TRBD1; abundance: -; v_gene: TRBV19; j_gene: TRBJ2-7; CDR3aa: CASSIRDRGPSYEQYF; CDR3nt: TGTGCCAGTAGTATCCGGGACAGGGGTCCTTCCTACGAGCAGTACTTC
d_gene: -; abundance: -; v_gene: TRBV7-9; j_gene: TRBJ2-3; CDR3aa: CASSLAPGLATDTDTQYF; CDR3nt: TGTGCCAGCAGCTTAGCCCCGGGTCTAGCGACCGACACAGATACGCAGTATTTT
d_gene: -; abundance: -; v_gene: TRBV6-5; j_gene: TRBJ1-2; CDR3aa: CASSYSKAAGDYGYTF; CDR3nt: TGTGCCAGCAGTTACTCGAAGGCGGCGGGGGACTATGGCTACACCTTC
d_gene: TRBD1; abundance: -; v_gene: TRBV25-1; j_gene: TRBJ1-5; CDR3aa: CASSFPGQGDYSNQPQHF; CDR3nt: TGTGCCAGCAGTTTCCCGGGACAGGGGGACTATAGCAATCAGCCCCAGCATTTT
d_gene: TRBD2; abundance: -; v_gene: TRBV29-1; j_gene: TRBJ2-7; CDR3aa: CSVRREGTLEQYF; CDR3nt: TGCAGCGTTCGGCGGGAGGGTACACTCGAGCAGTACTTC
d_gene: TRBD1; abundance: -; v_gene: TRBV6-5; j_gene: TRBJ1-2; CDR3aa: CASSLQGALYGYTF; CDR3nt: TGTGCCAGCAGCCTACAGGGGGCCCTCTATGGCTACACCTTC
d_gene: -; abundance: -; v_gene: TRBV7-2; j_gene: TRBJ2-1; CDR3aa: CASSRGNSYNEQFF; CDR3nt: TGTGCCAGCAGCCGCGGGAACTCCTACAATGAGCAGTTCTTC
d_gene: -; abundance: -; v_gene: TRBV6-1; j_gene: TRBJ2-1; CDR3aa: CASSEETAIYNEQFF; CDR3nt: TGTGCCAGCAGTGAAGAGACAGCAATTTACAATGAGCAGTTCTTC
d_gene: TRBD2; abundance: few; v_gene: TRBV30; j_gene: TRBJ2-1; CDR3aa: CAWSSGTSREQFF; CDR3nt: TGTGCCTGGAGTTCCGGGACTAGCCGTGAGCAGTTCTTC
d_gene: TRBD1; abundance: -; v_gene: TRBV29-1; j_gene: TRBJ2-1; CDR3aa: CSVEDTDRGSLNEQFF; CDR3nt: TGCAGCGTTGAAGATACGGACAGGGGGTCCCTTAATGAGCAGTTCTTC
d_gene: -; abundance: -; v_gene: TRBV7-8; j_gene: TRBJ1-2; CDR3aa: CASSLVLSGNYGYTF; CDR3nt: TGTGCCAGCAGCTTAGTTTTGAGTGGTAACTATGGCTACACCTTC
d_gene: TRBD2; abundance: few; v_gene: TRBV10-3; j_gene: TRBJ2-3; CDR3aa: CAISPGTSGGLDTQYF; CDR3nt: TGTGCCATCAGCCCCGGGACTAGCGGGGGACTAGATACGCAGTATTTT
d_gene: -; abundance: few; v_gene: TRBV6-1; j_gene: TRBJ2-7; CDR3aa: CASSERPGGTSGQYF; CDR3nt: TGTGCCAGCAGTGAGCGGCCCGGAGGCACCTCGGGGCAGTACTTC
d_gene: -; abundance: -; v_gene: TRBV30; j_gene: TRBJ1-5; CDR3aa: CAWSVSFDQPQHF; CDR3nt: TGTGCCTGGAGTGTATCGTTTGATCAGCCCCAGCATTTT
d_gene: TRBD1; abundance: -; v_gene: TRBV30; j_gene: TRBJ1-1; CDR3aa: CACNFDRGILEAFF; CDR3nt: TGTGCCTGCAACTTCGACAGGGGGATACTTGAAGCTTTCTTT
d_gene: -; abundance: few; v_gene: TRBV11-2; j_gene: TRBJ2-7; CDR3aa: CASSLVAGWRDEQYF; CDR3nt: TGTGCCAGCAGCTTAGTTGCTGGGTGGAGGGACGAGCAGTACTTC